Included here is one T cell receptor (beta chain) sequence, with context. The data belong to a study of blood T cell repertoires in COVID-19. Study summary: Samples came from the United States, Italy and Spain, spanning acute and convalescent COVID-19.

Followed longitudinally, the Seattle patients had been enrolled during active infection. Source study methods: It was from reference gene primer amplification that nucleated cell counts were estimated. Assay: immunoSEQ multiplex PCR; the TCRdb copy retains only in-frame clones and omits some. V and J calls plus clone size are reproduced from that table; the DNA served to infer D and trimming. The sample lists some 350,000 clones, 85% to 90% seen once, with about 6.3% in the top ten. The CDR3 is 17 amino acids. The ends lost 0 bases at V and 4 bases at J; junction bases unmatched: 12. Germline V CDR1 and CDR2: SGDLS, YYNGEE.

Sequencing was carried out using peripheral blood. The V gene is TRBV9, the J gene TRBJ2-7; 8 bases map to TRBD2. This clonotype was sampled from a woman aged 50 to 60 with COVID-19, enrolled during active disease. The CDR3 DNA follows: TGTGCCAGCAGCGTAGCTACGGGGGGGCTAGCGGATTACGAGCAGTACTTC. It yields the protein CASSVATGGLADYEQYF.